This T cell receptor beta chain was found in a study of T-cell reconstitution after alpha-beta-depleted transplantation in children. The sample holds many counts of this clonotype. CDR1 and CDR2 from the germline V gene are DFQATT and SNEGSKA (reference sequence). This CDR3 has 13 residues. The J segment lost 4 bases and the V segment lost 6 bases, leaving 6 bases of the junction unmatched. TCRbeta library preparation incorporated unique molecular identifiers. TCRdb re-called the PCR reads with MiXCR, one entry per CDR3 protein. The data contain some 390,000 distinct CDR3 sequences, around 21% of them singletons.

The input for sequencing was PBMCs from the stem cell graft donor, taken from the stem cell graft. This receptor was obtained from a human donor who donated a stem cell graft to a child with acute myeloid leukemia. This chain joins TRBV20-1 and TRBJ2-7, with 10 bases matching TRBD1. The CDR3 DNA reads as TGCAGTGCGGTGACAGGGGGCGCTTACGAGCAGTACTTC. This sequence encodes CSAVTGGAYEQYF.